This T cell receptor (beta chain) comes out of a study of brain T cells in children with intractable seizures. This clone was seen more than once but under ten times. The germline V and J ends were trimmed by 8 bases and 10 bases, with 17 bases remaining between them. The V gene's germline CDR1 is MGHRA and CDR2 YSYEKL. There are 12 residues in the CDR3. Sequencing was performed with immunoSEQ multiplex PCR; in TCRdb, only in-frame clones are kept and a portion is missing. The sample lists approximately 77,000 clones, about 93% occurring once. This material consisted of peripheral blood, taken at surgery. This chain uses TRBV4-1 with TRBJ1-1; D ambiguous. This receptor was obtained from a boy under two years old with tuberous sclerosis and intractable seizures. The CDR3 sequence is CASAAPSKVAFF. As DNA, the CDR3 is TGCGCCAGCGCGGCCCCCTCGAAGGTAGCTTTCTTT.